What follows describes a single T cell receptor beta chain. Germline V lookup: CDR1 MNHEY, CDR2 SMNVEV (reference sequence). The CDR3 covers 11 residues. V lost 8 bases, J lost 8 bases, and 9 bases lay in between. The data were taken from a study of read filtering for tumor transcriptome and immune sequencing. This library used 300 to 450 ng RNA and molecular barcoded adaptors spanning alpha/delta and beta/gamma chains. TCRdb passed the reads through MiXCR, listing each CDR3 protein once. The sample lists approximately 60,000 distinct CDR3 sequences; around 20% were seen once. V usage is TRBV27 and J usage is TRBJ2-2; D call uncertain. The clonotype was recovered from a donor aged 40 or over with multiple myeloma. Sequencing used a population of CD138-negative cells sorted from bone marrow. Written as DNA, the CDR3 is TGTGCCAGCCGGTGGGGAGGGGAGCTGTTTTTT. Amino acid sequence: CASRWGGELFF.